This T cell receptor beta chain was obtained from a study of human T cells and chemical hapten exposure. Study-level results: Expanded TCRs grouped into significantly more large CDR3 similarity clusters than controls produced.

The time point here: pre-sensitization, week 0. As for treatment: therapeutic diphenylcyclopropenone sensitization with weekly scalp DPC. Looked up from germline, CDR1 is MDHEN and CDR2 is SYDVKM. This CDR3 is 17 amino acids long. V was pared by 6 bases and J by 7 bases, with 12 bases of the junction left unmatched. TCRdb reprocessed the RACE reads via MiXCR and lists one record per CDR3 protein. The sample records approximately 400,000 distinct CDR3 sequences, roughly 5% being singletons. A note on this clonotype: What it binds is not known.

The source is a woman between 45 and 65 years old with alopecia areata. Some clones in this sample may be carry-over from other donors' samples. This sample comprised whole blood, obtained in connection with sensitization to the hapten diphenylcyclopropenone (DPC). The chain has TRBV28 and TRBJ2-1, with 13 bases lining up with TRBD2. The CDR3 sequence is CASRTTSGRAIWNEQFF. As DNA, the CDR3 is TGTGCCAGCAGGACAACTAGCGGGAGGGCCATTTGGAATGAGCAGTTCTTC.